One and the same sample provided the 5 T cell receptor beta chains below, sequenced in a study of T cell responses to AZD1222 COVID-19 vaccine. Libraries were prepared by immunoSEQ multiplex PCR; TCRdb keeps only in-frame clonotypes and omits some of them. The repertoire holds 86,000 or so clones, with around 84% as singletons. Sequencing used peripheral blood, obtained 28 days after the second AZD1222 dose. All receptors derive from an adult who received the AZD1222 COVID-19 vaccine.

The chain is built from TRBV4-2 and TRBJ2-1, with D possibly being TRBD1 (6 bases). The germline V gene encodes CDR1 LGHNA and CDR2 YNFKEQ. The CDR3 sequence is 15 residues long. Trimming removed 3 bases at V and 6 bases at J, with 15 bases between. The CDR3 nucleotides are TGTGCCAGCAGCCACCAATCAGGACAGTTCAATGAGCAGTTCTTC. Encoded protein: CASSHQSGQFNEQFF.

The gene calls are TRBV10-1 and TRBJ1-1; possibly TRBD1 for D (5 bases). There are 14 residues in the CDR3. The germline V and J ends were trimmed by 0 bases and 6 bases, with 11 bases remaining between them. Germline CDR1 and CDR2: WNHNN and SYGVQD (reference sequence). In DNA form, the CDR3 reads TGCGCCAGCAGTGAGTCAGGCAGGGCCGCTGAAGCTTTCTTT. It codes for CASSESGRAAEAFF.

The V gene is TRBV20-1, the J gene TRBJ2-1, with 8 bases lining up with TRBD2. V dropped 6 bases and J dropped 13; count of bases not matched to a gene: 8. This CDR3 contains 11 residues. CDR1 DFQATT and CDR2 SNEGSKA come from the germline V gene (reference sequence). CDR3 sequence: CSALLAEKQFF. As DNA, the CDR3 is TGCAGTGCGCTACTAGCGGAAAAACAGTTCTTC.

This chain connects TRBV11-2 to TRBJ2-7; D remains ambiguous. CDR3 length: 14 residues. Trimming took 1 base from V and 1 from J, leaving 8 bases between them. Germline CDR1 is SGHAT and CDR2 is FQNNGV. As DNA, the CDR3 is TGTGCCAGCAGCTTAGGAGCCCGGTCCTACGAGCAGTACTTC. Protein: CASSLGARSYEQYF.

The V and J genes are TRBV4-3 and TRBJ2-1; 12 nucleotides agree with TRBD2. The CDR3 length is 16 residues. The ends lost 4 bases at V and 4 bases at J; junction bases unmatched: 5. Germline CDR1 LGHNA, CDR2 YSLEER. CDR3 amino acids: CASSRVLAGGYNEQFF. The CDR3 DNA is TGCGCCAGCAGCCGCGTACTAGCGGGGGGATACAATGAGCAGTTCTTC.